Listed below are T cell receptor beta chains from one sample, sequenced in a study of blood T cell repertoires in COVID-19. Clones were sequenced by immunoSEQ multiplex PCR, and TCRdb holds only the in-frame ones, with some missing. The sample records under 250,000 clones, about four fifths being singletons. Sequencing used peripheral blood. All receptors derive from a man between 45 and 60 years old with active or convalescent COVID-19. The CDR3 runs from the conserved cysteine through the conserved F or W. A D gene is named only where the DNA matches it firmly. Where a row states a size, it is once, few, many or the class of an expanded clone; other rows omit it.

cdr3_length: 13
d_call: TRBD1
v_call: TRBV5-1
clone_size: few
j_call: TRBJ1-2
cdr3_aa: CASSLGQGADYTF
cdr3_nt: TGCGCCAGCAGCTTGGGCCAGGGGGCGGACTACACCTTC

cdr3_length: 15
d_call: TRBD1
v_call: TRBV7-3
clone_size: NA
j_call: TRBJ1-1
cdr3_aa: CASSLTGTGNTEAFF
cdr3_nt: TGTGCCAGCAGCTTAACCGGGACAGGGAACACTGAAGCTTTCTTT

cdr3_length: 14
d_call: NA
v_call: TRBV6-5
clone_size: NA
j_call: TRBJ2-3
cdr3_aa: CASSSTPTADTQYF
cdr3_nt: TGTGCCAGCAGTTCCACCCCAACAGCAGATACGCAGTATTTT

cdr3_length: 15
d_call: NA
v_call: TRBV27
clone_size: NA
j_call: TRBJ2-2
cdr3_aa: CASSLAGTNTGELFF
cdr3_nt: TGTGCCAGCAGTTTAGCGGGGACGAACACCGGGGAGCTGTTTTTT

cdr3_length: 15
d_call: NA
v_call: TRBV20-1
clone_size: NA
j_call: TRBJ2-1
cdr3_aa: CSASRGTRPYNEQFF
cdr3_nt: TGCAGTGCTAGTCGCGGGACCCGCCCTTACAATGAGCAGTTCTTC

cdr3_length: 15
d_call: NA
v_call: TRBV18
clone_size: NA
j_call: TRBJ2-7
cdr3_aa: CASSPLSRSLYEQYF
cdr3_nt: TGTGCCAGCTCACCACTATCCAGGTCCCTCTACGAGCAGTACTTC

cdr3_length: 15
d_call: TRBD1
v_call: TRBV7-9
clone_size: NA
j_call: TRBJ2-2
cdr3_aa: CASRTGASNTGELFF
cdr3_nt: TGTGCCAGCAGGACAGGGGCTTCGAACACCGGGGAGCTGTTTTTT

cdr3_length: 13
d_call: TRBD2
v_call: TRBV27
clone_size: NA
j_call: TRBJ2-1
cdr3_aa: CASPLAGGREQFF
cdr3_nt: TGTGCCAGCCCCTTAGCGGGGGGGCGTGAGCAGTTCTTC

cdr3_length: 13
d_call: NA
v_call: TRBV9
clone_size: NA
j_call: TRBJ2-5
cdr3_aa: CASSVDGVGTQYF
cdr3_nt: TGTGCCAGCAGCGTAGACGGGGTGGGGACCCAGTACTTC

cdr3_length: 14
d_call: TRBD1
v_call: TRBV28
clone_size: NA
j_call: TRBJ2-7
cdr3_aa: CASSRTGEGGKQYF
cdr3_nt: TGTGCCAGCAGTCGGACAGGGGAGGGTGGGAAGCAGTACTTC

cdr3_length: 15
d_call: TRBD2
v_call: TRBV28
clone_size: NA
j_call: TRBJ2-7
cdr3_aa: CASSLSSGGSYEQYF
cdr3_nt: TGTGCCAGCAGTTTATCCTCGGGGGGCTCCTACGAGCAGTACTTC

cdr3_length: 15
d_call: TRBD1
v_call: TRBV14
clone_size: NA
j_call: TRBJ2-3
cdr3_aa: CATSFRTGATDTQYF
cdr3_nt: TGTGCCACATCCTTCCGGACAGGGGCGACAGATACGCAGTATTTT

cdr3_length: 13
d_call: TRBD1
v_call: TRBV27
clone_size: NA
j_call: TRBJ1-1
cdr3_aa: CASRLQGATEAFF
cdr3_nt: TGTGCCAGCCGACTTCAGGGGGCCACTGAAGCTTTCTTT

cdr3_length: 16
d_call: TRBD1
v_call: TRBV10-3
clone_size: NA
j_call: TRBJ2-3
cdr3_aa: CAISSRTGWGTDTQYF
cdr3_nt: TGTGCCATCAGTTCCCGGACAGGCTGGGGGACAGATACGCAGTATTTT

cdr3_length: 13
d_call: TRBD1
v_call: TRBV29-1
clone_size: NA
j_call: TRBJ1-2
cdr3_aa: CSVEGQGAGGYTF
cdr3_nt: TGCAGCGTTGAAGGCCAGGGGGCGGGTGGCTACACCTTC

cdr3_length: 14
d_call: TRBD1
v_call: TRBV5-1
clone_size: NA
j_call: TRBJ2-3
cdr3_aa: CASSPGQSTDTQYF
cdr3_nt: TGCGCCAGCAGCCCGGGACAGAGCACAGATACGCAGTATTTT

cdr3_length: 12
d_call: NA
v_call: TRBV12-3/TRBV12-4
clone_size: NA
j_call: TRBJ1-5
cdr3_aa: CASSPRNQPQHF
cdr3_nt: TGTGCCAGCAGCCCCAGGAATCAGCCCCAGCATTTT

cdr3_length: 13
d_call: NA
v_call: TRBV7-9
clone_size: NA
j_call: TRBJ1-2
cdr3_aa: CASSLAQGNGYTF
cdr3_nt: TGTGCCAGCAGCTTAGCGCAGGGGAATGGCTACACCTTC

cdr3_length: 12
d_call: TRBD2
v_call: TRBV30
clone_size: NA
j_call: TRBJ2-3
cdr3_aa: CAWNGGKDTQYF
cdr3_nt: TGTGCCTGGAACGGGGGGAAAGATACGCAGTATTTT

cdr3_length: 16
d_call: NA
v_call: TRBV19
clone_size: once
j_call: TRBJ2-1
cdr3_aa: CASSIGVGARSNEQFF
cdr3_nt: TGTGCCAGTAGTATAGGGGTGGGGGCGCGAAGCAATGAGCAGTTCTTC

cdr3_length: 18
d_call: TRBD2
v_call: TRBV7-2
clone_size: NA
j_call: TRBJ2-1
cdr3_aa: CASSLVGTSGGAGNEQFF
cdr3_nt: TGTGCCAGCAGCTTAGTTGGGACTAGCGGGGGGGCTGGGAATGAGCAGTTCTTC

cdr3_length: 14
d_call: NA
v_call: TRBV7-2
clone_size: NA
j_call: TRBJ2-7
cdr3_aa: CASSSFPRSYEQYF
cdr3_nt: TGTGCCAGCAGCTCCTTCCCCCGCTCCTACGAGCAGTACTTC

cdr3_length: 16
d_call: NA
v_call: TRBV7-8
clone_size: NA
j_call: TRBJ2-5
cdr3_aa: CASSPPRVGGKETQYF
cdr3_nt: TGTGCCAGCAGCCCCCCCCGGGTGGGGGGTAAAGAGACCCAGTACTTC

cdr3_length: 13
d_call: TRBD2
v_call: TRBV2
clone_size: NA
j_call: TRBJ2-7
cdr3_aa: CASERGGTYEQYF
cdr3_nt: TGTGCCAGCGAGCGGGGGGGAACCTACGAGCAGTACTTC

cdr3_length: 15
d_call: TRBD1
v_call: TRBV28
clone_size: NA
j_call: TRBJ1-2
cdr3_aa: CASTEGGQGFYGYTF
cdr3_nt: TGTGCCAGCACCGAGGGAGGACAGGGGTTCTATGGCTACACCTTC

cdr3_length: 15
d_call: NA
v_call: TRBV19
clone_size: NA
j_call: TRBJ2-2
cdr3_aa: CASSPPPGRGGELFF
cdr3_nt: TGTGCCAGTAGCCCCCCACCGGGTAGGGGCGGGGAGCTGTTTTTT

cdr3_length: 14
d_call: NA
v_call: TRBV28
clone_size: NA
j_call: TRBJ1-1
cdr3_aa: CASSKWGQNTEAFF
cdr3_nt: TGTGCCAGCAGTAAATGGGGCCAGAACACTGAAGCTTTCTTT

cdr3_length: 15
d_call: TRBD1
v_call: TRBV5-1
clone_size: NA
j_call: TRBJ2-2
cdr3_aa: CASSLGGTGARELFF
cdr3_nt: TGCGCCAGCAGCTTGGGAGGGACAGGAGCCCGGGAGCTGTTTTTT

cdr3_length: 17
d_call: NA
v_call: TRBV5-4
clone_size: NA
j_call: TRBJ1-2
cdr3_aa: CASSPHSRAGSNYGYTF
cdr3_nt: TGTGCCAGCAGCCCGCATAGTAGAGCAGGTTCTAACTATGGCTACACCTTC

cdr3_length: 14
d_call: NA
v_call: TRBV7-8
clone_size: NA
j_call: TRBJ2-7
cdr3_aa: CASSSNREPYEQYF
cdr3_nt: TGTGCCAGCAGCAGCAACAGGGAGCCCTACGAGCAGTACTTC

cdr3_length: 14
d_call: NA
v_call: TRBV19
clone_size: NA
j_call: TRBJ1-2
cdr3_aa: CASSISEDNYGYTF
cdr3_nt: TGTGCCAGTAGTATCTCTGAGGATAACTATGGCTACACCTTC

cdr3_length: 16
d_call: TRBD1
v_call: TRBV5-1
clone_size: once
j_call: TRBJ1-2
cdr3_aa: CASSLGATGADYGYTF
cdr3_nt: TGCGCCAGCAGCTTGGGGGCTACAGGGGCAGACTATGGCTACACCTTC

cdr3_length: 13
d_call: NA
v_call: TRBV10-3
clone_size: NA
j_call: TRBJ1-1
cdr3_aa: CAISSTENTEAFF
cdr3_nt: TGTGCCATCAGTTCGACAGAGAACACTGAAGCTTTCTTT

cdr3_length: 15
d_call: TRBD2
v_call: TRBV7-2
clone_size: NA
j_call: TRBJ2-5
cdr3_aa: CASSSGLAGVETQYF
cdr3_nt: TGTGCCAGCAGCTCAGGACTAGCGGGGGTGGAGACCCAGTACTTC

cdr3_length: 17
d_call: TRBD2
v_call: TRBV6-1
clone_size: NA
j_call: TRBJ2-2
cdr3_aa: CASSDPAGVPNTGELFF
cdr3_nt: TGTGCCAGCAGTGATCCAGCGGGGGTCCCGAACACCGGGGAGCTGTTTTTT

cdr3_length: 15
d_call: NA
v_call: TRBV30
clone_size: NA
j_call: TRBJ1-6
cdr3_aa: CAWSGPGHSLSPLHF
cdr3_nt: TGTGCCTGGAGTGGACCGGGACACTCCCTTTCACCCCTCCACTTT

cdr3_length: 16
d_call: TRBD2
v_call: TRBV3-1/TRBV3-2
clone_size: once
j_call: TRBJ2-5
cdr3_aa: CASSQPLRGGEETQYF
cdr3_nt: TGTGCCAGCAGCCAGCCCCTACGGGGGGGGGAAGAGACCCAGTACTTC

cdr3_length: 17
d_call: TRBD1
v_call: TRBV30
clone_size: NA
j_call: TRBJ1-2
cdr3_aa: CAWRTWGQGARSYGYTF
cdr3_nt: TGTGCCTGGAGGACTTGGGGACAGGGGGCGCGATCATATGGCTACACCTTC

cdr3_length: 15
d_call: TRBD2
v_call: TRBV7-8
clone_size: NA
j_call: TRBJ2-3
cdr3_aa: CASSSGGTWRDTQYF
cdr3_nt: TGTGCCAGCAGCTCGGGGGGAACATGGAGGGATACGCAGTATTTT

cdr3_length: 15
d_call: NA
v_call: TRBV14
clone_size: NA
j_call: TRBJ2-1
cdr3_aa: CASSLLDQVGNEQFF
cdr3_nt: TGTGCCAGCAGCCTCCTTGATCAGGTAGGAAATGAGCAGTTCTTC

cdr3_length: 16
d_call: NA
v_call: TRBV7-6
clone_size: NA
j_call: TRBJ2-1
cdr3_aa: CASSLARLSSYNEQFF
cdr3_nt: TGTGCCAGCAGCTTAGCCAGACTGAGCTCCTACAATGAGCAGTTCTTC

cdr3_length: 16
d_call: TRBD2
v_call: TRBV6-2/TRBV6-3
clone_size: NA
j_call: TRBJ2-2
cdr3_aa: CASSNPSGGNTGELFF
cdr3_nt: TGTGCCAGCAGTAACCCTAGCGGGGGTAACACCGGGGAGCTGTTTTTT

cdr3_length: 13
d_call: NA
v_call: TRBV2
clone_size: once
j_call: TRBJ1-1
cdr3_aa: CASRGTRNTEAFF
cdr3_nt: TGTGCCAGCAGGGGGACACGGAACACTGAAGCTTTCTTT

cdr3_length: 16
d_call: NA
v_call: TRBV9
clone_size: NA
j_call: TRBJ1-2
cdr3_aa: CASSVAPDRANYGYTF
cdr3_nt: TGTGCCAGCAGCGTAGCCCCGGACAGAGCTAACTATGGCTACACCTTC

cdr3_length: 16
d_call: TRBD2
v_call: TRBV7-3
clone_size: few
j_call: TRBJ2-2
cdr3_aa: CASSPPGTTGTGELFF
cdr3_nt: TGTGCCAGCAGCCCGCCCGGGACTACAGGCACCGGGGAGCTGTTTTTT

cdr3_length: 16
d_call: TRBD2
v_call: TRBV6-6
clone_size: NA
j_call: TRBJ2-2
cdr3_aa: CASSYGAGDGTGELFF
cdr3_nt: TGTGCCAGCAGTTACGGAGCGGGGGATGGGACCGGGGAGCTGTTTTTT

cdr3_length: 13
d_call: NA
v_call: TRBV4-2
clone_size: once
j_call: TRBJ1-1
cdr3_aa: CASSQEAGAEAFF
cdr3_nt: TGTGCCAGCAGCCAAGAGGCAGGTGCGGAAGCTTTCTTT

cdr3_length: 15
d_call: TRBD2
v_call: TRBV7-6
clone_size: NA
j_call: TRBJ2-1
cdr3_aa: CASSPGGSGYNEQFF
cdr3_nt: TGTGCCAGCAGCCCGGGGGGTTCCGGCTACAATGAGCAGTTCTTC

cdr3_length: 16
d_call: NA
v_call: TRBV10-3
clone_size: few
j_call: TRBJ1-5
cdr3_aa: CAISESGRGSNQPQHF
cdr3_nt: TGTGCCATCAGTGAGTCCGGGAGGGGTAGCAATCAGCCCCAGCATTTT

cdr3_length: 14
d_call: NA
v_call: TRBV11-3
clone_size: NA
j_call: TRBJ2-3
cdr3_aa: CASSPGGSTDTQYF
cdr3_nt: TGTGCCAGCAGCCCCGGGGGAAGCACAGATACGCAGTATTTT

cdr3_length: 16
d_call: TRBD1
v_call: TRBV4-1
clone_size: NA
j_call: TRBJ2-1
cdr3_aa: CASSQVGQGIGNEQFF
cdr3_nt: TGCGCCAGCAGCCAAGTAGGACAGGGGATTGGTAATGAGCAGTTCTTC

cdr3_length: 18
d_call: TRBD2
v_call: TRBV7-2
clone_size: NA
j_call: TRBJ2-1
cdr3_aa: CASSSRPRTSGGSSEQFF
cdr3_nt: TGTGCCAGCAGCTCCCGTCCCCGTACTAGCGGGGGGAGCAGTGAGCAGTTCTTC

cdr3_length: 13
d_call: NA
v_call: TRBV3-1/TRBV3-2
clone_size: NA
j_call: TRBJ2-5
cdr3_aa: CASSQSGVETQYF
cdr3_nt: TGTGCCAGCAGCCAATCAGGGGTAGAGACCCAGTACTTC